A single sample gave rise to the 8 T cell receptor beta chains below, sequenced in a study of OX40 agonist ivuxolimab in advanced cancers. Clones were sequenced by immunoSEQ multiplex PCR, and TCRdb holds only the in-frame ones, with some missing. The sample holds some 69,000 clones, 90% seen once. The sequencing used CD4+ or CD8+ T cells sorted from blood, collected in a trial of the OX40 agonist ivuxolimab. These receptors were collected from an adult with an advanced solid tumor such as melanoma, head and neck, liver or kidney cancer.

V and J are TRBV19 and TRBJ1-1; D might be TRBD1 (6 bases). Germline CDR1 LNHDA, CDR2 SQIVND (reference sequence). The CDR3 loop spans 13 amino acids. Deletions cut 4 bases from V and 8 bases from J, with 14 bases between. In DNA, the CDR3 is TGTGCCAGTAGTACTGTGGTGGGACAAGAAGCTTTCTTT. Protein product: CASSTVVGQEAFF.

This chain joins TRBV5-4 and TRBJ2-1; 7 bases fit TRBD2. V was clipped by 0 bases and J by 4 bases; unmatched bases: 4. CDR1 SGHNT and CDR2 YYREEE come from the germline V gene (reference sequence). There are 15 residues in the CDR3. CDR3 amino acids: CASSLGGTKYNEQFF. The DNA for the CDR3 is TGTGCCAGCAGCTTGGGCGGGACTAAATACAATGAGCAGTTCTTC.

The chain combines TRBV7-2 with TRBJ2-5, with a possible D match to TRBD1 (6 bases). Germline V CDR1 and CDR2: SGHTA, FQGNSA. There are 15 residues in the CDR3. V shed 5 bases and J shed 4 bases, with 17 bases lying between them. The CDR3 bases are TGTGCCAGCAGCACCCGACAGGTTCGGGGAGAGACCCAGTACTTC. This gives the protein CASSTRQVRGETQYF.

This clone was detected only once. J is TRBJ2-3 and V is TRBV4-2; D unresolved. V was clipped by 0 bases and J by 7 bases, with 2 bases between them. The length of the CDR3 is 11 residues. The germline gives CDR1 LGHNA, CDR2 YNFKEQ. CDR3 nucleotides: TGTGCCAGCAGCCAAGAGAATACGCAGTATTTT. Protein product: CASSQENTQYF.

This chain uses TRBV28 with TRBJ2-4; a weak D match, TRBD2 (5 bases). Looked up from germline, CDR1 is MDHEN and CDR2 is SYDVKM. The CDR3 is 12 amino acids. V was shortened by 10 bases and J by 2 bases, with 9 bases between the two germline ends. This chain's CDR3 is CATERTKNIQYF. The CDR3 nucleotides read TGTGCCACCGAGCGGACCAAAAACATTCAGTACTTC.

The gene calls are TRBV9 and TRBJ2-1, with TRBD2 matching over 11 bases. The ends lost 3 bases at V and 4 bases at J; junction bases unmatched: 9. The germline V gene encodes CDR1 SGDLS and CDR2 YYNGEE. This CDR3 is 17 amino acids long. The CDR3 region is CASSARTGTSGYNEQFF. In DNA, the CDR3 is TGTGCCAGCAGCGCTAGGACCGGGACTAGCGGATACAATGAGCAGTTCTTC.

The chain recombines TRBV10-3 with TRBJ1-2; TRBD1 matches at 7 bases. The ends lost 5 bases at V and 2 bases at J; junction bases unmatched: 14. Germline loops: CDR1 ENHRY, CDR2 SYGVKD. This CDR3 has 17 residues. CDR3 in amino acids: CAISNPGQPRTNYGYTF. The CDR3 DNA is TGTGCCATCAGTAATCCGGGACAGCCTCGAACCAACTATGGCTACACCTTC.

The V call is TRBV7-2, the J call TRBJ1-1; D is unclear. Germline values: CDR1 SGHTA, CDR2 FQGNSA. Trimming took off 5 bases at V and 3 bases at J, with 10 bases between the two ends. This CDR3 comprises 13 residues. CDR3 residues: CASSTSADTEAFF. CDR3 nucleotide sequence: TGTGCCAGCAGCACCTCCGCGGACACTGAAGCTTTCTTT.